These 9 T cell receptor beta chains share one sample of origin, sequenced in a study of blood T cell repertoires in COVID-19. Method: immunoSEQ multiplex PCR; TCRdb's copy keeps in-frame clones and lacks some. Among around 230,000 clones, over 70% were seen once, and the ten largest hold roughly 7.6%. The sequencing input was peripheral blood. Every receptor here comes from a woman between 50 and 59 years old with acute or convalescent COVID-19.

In its sample, this clone was seen once. The chain recombines TRBV6-1 with TRBJ1-2; 12 bases match TRBD1. The trim removed 0 bases at V and 8 bases at J, leaving 10 bases unmatched. The CDR3 is 17 residues long. Germline V lookup: CDR1 MNHNS, CDR2 SASEGT. CDR3 sequence: CASSEARGQGAVRGYTF. CDR3 nucleotides: TGTGCCAGCAGTGAAGCGAGGGGACAGGGGGCTGTAAGAGGCTACACCTTC.

The V and J genes are TRBV11-2 and TRBJ2-1; TRBD1 is a possible D gene (5 bases). V was pared by 0 bases and J by 2 bases, with 5 bases between. The CDR3 sequence is 14 residues long. Germline V gives CDR1 SGHAT, CDR2 FQNNGV. The CDR3 spells CASSLETAYNEQFF. CDR3 DNA: TGTGCCAGCAGCTTAGAGACAGCCTACAATGAGCAGTTCTTC.

The gene calls are TRBV6-5 and TRBJ1-5; 9 bases fit TRBD1. Germline V gene lookup returns CDR1 MNHEY and CDR2 SVGAGI. The CDR3 spans 14 residues. Germline trimming cut 7 bases from V and 5 bases from J; bases unmatched to any gene: 6. The CDR3 loop reads CASITGQGHQPQHF. Written as DNA, the CDR3 is TGTGCCAGCATCACGGGACAGGGTCATCAGCCCCAGCATTTT.

The chain recombines TRBV24-1 with TRBJ2-2; D might be TRBD1 (7 bases). The V end was cut by 9 bases, the J end by 5 bases, with 15 bases between. The CDR3 runs 14 residues. Germline-derived CDR1 and CDR2 are KGHDR and SFDVKD. The CDR3 coding sequence is TGTGCCACCGGCGGGACAGTTTTGACCGGGGAGCTGTTTTTT. The encoded protein is CATGGTVLTGELFF.

The gene calls are TRBV10-2 and TRBJ2-1; TRBD1 agrees at 9 bases. With V trimmed by 4 bases and J by 6 bases, 7 bases remained unmatched. This CDR3 is built from 15 residues. Per the germline V gene, CDR1 is WSHSY and CDR2 is SAAADI. The CDR3 DNA sequence: TGCGCCAGCAGTGTAAGGGGACAGGGTGGCAATGAGCAGTTCTTC. Its protein is CASSVRGQGGNEQFF.

This rearrangement joins TRBV30 to TRBJ1-2; D may be TRBD1 (6 bases). The CDR3 contains 12 residues. The germline gives CDR1 GTSNPN, CDR2 SVGIG (reference sequence). V was shortened by 5 bases and J by 4 bases, with 11 bases between the two germline ends. DNA of the CDR3: TGTGCCTGGGAGACAGGACGCTATGGCTACACCTTC. Protein product: CAWETGRYGYTF.

V and J are TRBV13 and TRBJ2-1; the match to TRBD1 covers 8 bases. This CDR3 has 17 residues. From germline, CDR1 is PRHDT and CDR2 FYEKMQ (reference sequence). Trimming at V came to 5 bases and at J to 4 bases, leaving 13 bases not matched to a gene. CDR3 in DNA: TGTGCCAGCAGCCATCTCTCGACAGGGGCCAGATACAATGAGCAGTTCTTC. Amino acid sequence: CASSHLSTGARYNEQFF.

V is TRBV7-9 and J is TRBJ2-7, with 7 bases identical to TRBD2. Germline V gene data show CDR1 as SEHNR and CDR2 as FQNEAQ (reference sequence). The CDR3 is 16 amino acids. The ends lost 1 base at V and 4 bases at J; junction bases unmatched: 10. DNA of the CDR3: TGTGCCAGCAGCTTAGACGGCGGGGGAGCGGGTTACGAGCAGTACTTC. This sequence encodes CASSLDGGGAGYEQYF. Using reference TRBV7-9 and TRBJ2-7 for the parts outside the CDR3, the full variable domain is DTGVSQNPRHKITKRGQNVTFRCDPISEHNRLYWYRQTLGQGPEFLTYFQNEAQLEKSRLLSDRFSAERPKGSFSTLEIQRTEQGDSAMYLCASSLDGGGAGYEQYFGPGTRLTVT.

The chain recombines TRBV5-8 with TRBJ2-1; the match to TRBD2 covers 10 bases. CDR3 length: 16 amino acids. CDR1 and CDR2 from the germline V gene are SGHTS and YDEGEE. After removal of 2 bases from V and 5 bases from J, the junction contained 7 bases not matched to a gene. The CDR3 sequence: CASSFFGSGRNNEQFF. CDR3 DNA sequence: TGTGCCAGCAGCTTTTTTGGTAGCGGGAGGAACAATGAGCAGTTCTTC. Together with reference TRBV5-8 and TRBJ2-1, the CDR3 gives the full variable domain: EAGVTQSPTHLIKTRGQQATLRCSPISGHTSVYWYQQALGLGLQFLLWYDEGEERNRGNFPPRFSGRQFPNYSSELNVNALELEDSALYLCASSFFGSGRNNEQFFGPGTRLTVL.